These T cell receptor beta chains were read from a single sample in a study of cytomegalovirus exposure and HLA in healthy donors. Sequencing used immunoSEQ multiplex PCR; TCRdb keeps in-frame clones, though not all of them. This table has around 140,000 clones, 76% appearing once. Sequenced material: PBMCs. These TCRs come from a female donor in good health and CMV-seropositive. Each CDR3 is given with its conserved first and last residue. A D gene is named only where the DNA matches it firmly. Size is omitted from some rows. Given values are once, few, many or a class for expanded clones.

>.|TRBD1|TRBJ1-2|TRBV9
TGTGCCAGCAGCCCGGGACAGAACTCTAACTATGGCTACACCTTC
CASSPGQNSNYGYTF
>.|TRBD2|TRBJ2-5|TRBV9
TGTGCCAGCAGCGTAGGCGGGGGTGTAATTGAGACCCAGTACTTC
CASSVGGGVIETQYF
>.|TRBD1|TRBJ1-6|TRBV5-1
TGCGCCAGCACAGGGGGCTCCTATAATTCACCCCTCCACTTT
CASTGGSYNSPLHF
>.|TRBD1|TRBJ1-5|TRBV2
TGTGCCAGCAGGGGACAGGGAGACAGCAATCAGCCCCAGCATTTT
CASRGQGDSNQPQHF
>few|.|TRBJ1-2|TRBV5-6
TGTGCCAGCAGAAAAGGCGTGGCGGGAGGCTACACCTTC
CASRKGVAGGYTF
>.|TRBD2|TRBJ2-7|TRBV2
TGTGCCAGCAGAATAGCGGGAGGGGCCTACGAGCAGTACTTC
CASRIAGGAYEQYF
>once|TRBD1|TRBJ1-5|TRBV2
TGTGCCAGCAGTTTCTCAGGGGGAGGTCAGCCCCAGCATTTT
CASSFSGGGQPQHF
>.|TRBD2|TRBJ2-5|TRBV27
TGTGCCAGCAGTACCCGACTAGCGGGAGAAGAGACCCAGTACTTC
CASSTRLAGEETQYF
>.|TRBD2|TRBJ2-1|TRBV18
TGTGCCAGCTCCCGGGAGGGCAATGAGCAGTTCTTC
CASSREGNEQFF
>.|TRBD2|TRBJ2-3|TRBV5-1
TGCGCCAGCAGCTTGTGGGACTTAGCGGGGGTCACAGATACGCAGTATTTT
CASSLWDLAGVTDTQYF
>.|TRBD2|TRBJ2-1|TRBV5-4
TGTGCCAGCACTACTAGCGGGCCTTACAATGAGCAGTTCTTC
CASTTSGPYNEQFF
>once|.|TRBJ2-7|TRBV25-1
TGTGCCAGCAGTGATGAGCGGGAGCAGTACTTC
CASSDEREQYF
>.|.|TRBJ2-2|TRBV5-4
TGTGCCAGCAGCTTGTATCCCGGGGAGCTGTTTTTT
CASSLYPGELFF
>few|TRBD1|TRBJ2-2|TRBV7-9
TGTGCCAGCAGCTCCGGGACAGGGGGCACCGGGGAGCTGTTTTTT
CASSSGTGGTGELFF
>once|.|TRBJ2-1|TRBV10-1
TGCGCCAGCAGTGAGTCGAGTTGGCGGGGTAGATCGTTCTTC
CASSESSWRGRSFF
>once|.|TRBJ2-4|TRBV10-3
TGTGCCATCAGTGACGGGAAGGGAGGAAACATTCAGTACTTC
CAISDGKGGNIQYF
>few|TRBD1|TRBJ2-5|TRBV4-1
TGCGCCAGCAGCCATTCCTCAGGGGGCGAGACCCAGTACTTC
CASSHSSGGETQYF
>.|TRBD1|TRBJ2-1|TRBV5-8
TGTGCCAGCAGCTTGGAATCAGGGGGCTGGAATGAGCAGTTCTTC
CASSLESGGWNEQFF
>.|.|TRBJ2-1|TRBV11-3
TGTGCCAGCAGCTTACAACAGGGGGGGAACAATGAGCAGTTCTTC
CASSLQQGGNNEQFF
>.|TRBD1|TRBJ2-5|TRBV6-4
TGTGCCAGCAGTGACCGGGACAGGGGGCCCCAAGAGACCCAGTACTTC
CASSDRDRGPQETQYF